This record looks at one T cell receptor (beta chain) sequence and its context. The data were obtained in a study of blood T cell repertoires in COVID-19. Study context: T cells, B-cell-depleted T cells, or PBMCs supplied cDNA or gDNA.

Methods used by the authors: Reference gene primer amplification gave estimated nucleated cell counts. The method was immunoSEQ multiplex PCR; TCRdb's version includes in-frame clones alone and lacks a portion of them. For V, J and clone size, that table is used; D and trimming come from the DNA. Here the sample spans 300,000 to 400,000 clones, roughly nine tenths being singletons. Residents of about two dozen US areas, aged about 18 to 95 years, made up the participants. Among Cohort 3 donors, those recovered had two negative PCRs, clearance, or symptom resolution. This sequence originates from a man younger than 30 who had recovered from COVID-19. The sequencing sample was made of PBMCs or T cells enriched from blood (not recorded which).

The CDR3 DNA is TGTGCCACCAGCAGATCCGGGACAGGGTTAAACGAAGCTTTCTTT. Translation gives CATSRSGTGLNEAFF. The chain joins TRBV15 to TRBJ1-1; TRBD1 matches 9 bases. The V and J ends lost 2 bases and 8 bases, in that order; junction bases with no gene match: 9. The germline CDR1 and CDR2 sequences are LNHNV and YYDKDF (reference sequence). This CDR3 comprises 15 residues.